This T cell receptor (beta chain) was profiled in a study of T cell responses to AZD1222 COVID-19 vaccine (dated by TCRdb to 2020 to 2022). Looking at the study overall: A total of roughly 240 trial participants underwent TCR sequencing, of whom around 200 received two doses of AZD1222 and about 25 received two doses of the MenACWY control vaccine. Enrollment into the trials was organized by age into subgroups of 18-55, 56-69 and 70-plus years, and those subgroups contained approximately 160, 26 and 62 TCR-sequenced participants, respectively. Study-wide conclusions, independent of this receptor: Conclusions about previously exposed vaccinees are limited, since just six AZD1222 recipients were seropositive for SARS-CoV-2 at baseline. Nearly half of unique spike-specific TCRs reportedly recognized epitopes outside regions mutated in the B.1.351 and B.1.1.7 variants. Vaccine-associated CD4 TCRs spanned the whole spike protein, with dominant responses in regions 160-218 and 743-854. Because no day 14 peak-response samples were available, the repertoires could be characterized only after the peak T cell response. The 56-69-year group was small, and its depth increase did not reach significance, likely because of low power. Most participants were white British and females outnumbered males, and the authors suggested that clonal diversity may have been underestimated. A significant rise in spike-specific TCR breadth and depth was observed after two AZD1222 doses relative to day 0 and relative to MenACWY recipients.

In regard to this clone: Which antigen it targets is not known. No much larger clone exists at a distance of one base, and base qualities are not known.

The germline V gene specifies MNHEY as CDR1 and SVGEGT as CDR2. V lost 2 bases and J lost 0 bases, and the count of bases not matched to a germline gene is 4. The CDR3 has 18 amino acids, counting the end cysteine and phenylalanine. Only CDR3 DNA is held: 54 bases, read in frame from base 1. The time point label, as the study defines it: about 28 days (+/-7) after the second vaccine dose. Because spike-specific TCR depth and breadth did not differ between the two schedules, AZD1222 recipients who got a second dose at roughly 4 weeks were pooled with those who got a second dose at roughly 12 weeks. Vaccinee samples were obtained from the UK trials COV001 and COV002, which included a single-blind randomized controlled phase 2/3 trial of AZD1222 (ChAdOx1 nCoV-19) in healthy adults. For TCRbeta chain sequencing, PBMC samples were collected from trial participants at day 0 and at day 28 after the second dose.

The CDR3 regions of human TCRbeta chains were analyzed by immunosequencing. Per the original workflow: TCRs in the repertoires were compared against a reference library of SARS-CoV-2-specific TCRs that had been generated with the MIRA antigen-specificity platform. Breadth was defined as the fraction of unique TCRs that were SARS-CoV-2-associated. Depth was defined as the fraction of total T cells that were SARS-CoV-2-associated. Each spike-specific TCR was assigned to its reactive spike region and to a CD4 or CD8 class using the MIRA data. Log10-transformed breadth and depth values were compared by one-way ANOVA with Sidak's multiple comparisons tests. TCRdb mirrors the immuneACCESS table, restricted to in-frame sequences. Some clones are absent from its copies; in checked studies, under half trace to an unresolved V gene, and the reason for the others is unknown. That table furnishes V, J and clone size, whereas the DNA furnished D and trimming. A total of about 120,000 clones appear in this sample, roughly 91% of them only once. Approximately 5.1% of the sample is in the top ten clones.

Rearrangement joined TRBV6-2 or TRBV6-3 to TRBJ2-2; a stretch of 12 junction bases matches TRBD2. This TCR came from an adult who received the AZD1222 COVID-19 vaccine. This specimen consisted of peripheral blood, obtained 28 days after the second AZD1222 dose. The CDR3 region reads CASSYGTSGPANTGELFF. The sequenced DNA: TGTGCCAGCAGTTACGGGACTAGCGGGCCTGCGAACACCGGGGAGCTGTTTTTT.